This T cell receptor (beta chain) is from a study of T-cell memory formation after mild COVID-19. For the study at large: Each donor largely had its own TCR clusters. Study-wide results and caveats: Still unconfirmed is whether the second-wave clones peaking on day 37 recognized SARS-CoV-2. Pre-infection memory already had some responding clones, implying cross-reactive memory joined.

CDR3 length equals 16 residues. Germline CDR1 reads LNHNV; CDR2 reads YYDKDF (reference sequence). V lost 0 bases to trimming and J lost 5 bases, with 14 bases between them. Constant-segment primers served in 5'RACE that generated TCR alpha and TCR beta cDNA libraries bearing sample barcodes and UMIs. A single record per CDR3 protein comes from TCRdb applying MiXCR to the 5' RACE reads. This table holds approximately 210,000 distinct CDR3 sequences, over 9.5% found once. This clonotype was recorded at least ten times. The antigen is not known. The chain uses TRBV15 and TRBJ2-1; D may be TRBD1 or TRBD2 (5 bases each). Sequencing input: PBMCs or a T cell subset sorted from them (not recorded which). The receptor's source is a man aged 18-30 years who had mild COVID-19 (a few samples of this study predate the infection). Cell type and time point are not known. The chain's CDR3 is CATSRDLRGEDNEQFF. The CDR3 DNA sequence: TGTGCCACCAGCAGAGACCTGAGGGGCGAGGACAATGAGCAGTTCTTC.